Listed below are T cell receptor beta chains from one sample, sequenced in a study of cytomegalovirus exposure and HLA in healthy donors. Clones were read by immunoSEQ multiplex PCR, and TCRdb kept only the in-frame ones, dropping some. The repertoire consists of about 280,000 clones, with 80% to 90% occurring once and the leading ten covering approximately 1%. The sample consisted of PBMCs. These receptor sequences come from a woman aged 18 to 35 in good health and CMV-seronegative. Both conserved end residues are part of each CDR3. The D gene is left open where the match is weak. Not every row has a clone size; where given, it reads once, few, many or a size class.

V: TRBV28; size: few; J: TRBJ1-1; D: TRBD1; DNA: TGTGCCAGCAGTCCAGACAGGGGAAACACTGAAGCTTTCTTT; CDR3: CASSPDRGNTEAFF
V: TRBV11-1; size: .; J: TRBJ2-7; D: TRBD1; DNA: TGTGCCAGCAGCTCCCTGGGACAGACCTACGAGCAGTACTTC; CDR3: CASSSLGQTYEQYF
V: TRBV5-5; size: .; J: TRBJ2-7; D: .; DNA: TGTGCCAGCAGCTTCCTAGCTGTCTACGAGCAGTACTTC; CDR3: CASSFLAVYEQYF
V: TRBV29-1; size: .; J: TRBJ2-3; D: TRBD2; DNA: TGCAGCGTTGCCGGACTAGCGGGACGAACAGATACGCAGTATTTT; CDR3: CSVAGLAGRTDTQYF
V: TRBV4-1; size: .; J: TRBJ1-5; D: .; DNA: TGCGCCAGCAGCCAAGAAGGACGGACAGATAGCAATCAGCCCCAGCATTTT; CDR3: CASSQEGRTDSNQPQHF
V: TRBV27; size: .; J: TRBJ2-2; D: TRBD2; DNA: TGTGCCAGCAGTTTAGGCGGGACTAGCGGGGAGCTGTTTTTT; CDR3: CASSLGGTSGELFF
V: TRBV30; size: .; J: TRBJ1-4; D: TRBD1; DNA: TGTGCCTGGAGTCAGGACAGGGGGCATGAAAAACTGTTTTTT; CDR3: CAWSQDRGHEKLFF
V: TRBV7-2; size: .; J: TRBJ2-7; D: .; DNA: TGTGCCAGCAGCTTACCTCTGGGGGGCTACGAGCAGTACTTC; CDR3: CASSLPLGGYEQYF
V: TRBV30; size: .; J: TRBJ2-7; D: TRBD2; DNA: TGTGCCTGGAGTAGCGGGGGGGCCTCCTACGAGCAGTACTTC; CDR3: CAWSSGGASYEQYF
V: TRBV5-4; size: .; J: TRBJ2-7; D: TRBD1; DNA: TGTGCCAGCAGCCCCTTTCCAGGGGGAAGCTCCTACGAGCAGTACTTC; CDR3: CASSPFPGGSSYEQYF
V: TRBV27; size: .; J: TRBJ2-7; D: TRBD1; DNA: TGTGCCAGCAGTGCATATATTCGGACAGGGGGGTACGAGCAGTACTTC; CDR3: CASSAYIRTGGYEQYF
V: TRBV7-8; size: .; J: TRBJ2-1; D: .; DNA: TGTGCCAGCAGCTTAGCGACAGCCCGGGTTGGTGAGCAGTTCTTC; CDR3: CASSLATARVGEQFF
V: TRBV29-1; size: .; J: TRBJ2-2; D: TRBD1; DNA: TGCAGCGTTGATCTGGACAGGGACACCGGGGAGCTGTTTTTT; CDR3: CSVDLDRDTGELFF
V: TRBV28; size: .; J: TRBJ1-2; D: .; DNA: TGTGCCAGCAGTGCCTCGGCAGGGAATGGCTATGGCTACACCTTC; CDR3: CASSASAGNGYGYTF
V: TRBV6-5; size: .; J: TRBJ2-3; D: .; DNA: TGTGCCAGCAGTGGGCGTTGGGGGGACGGTACGCAGTATTTT; CDR3: CASSGRWGDGTQYF
V: TRBV29-1; size: .; J: TRBJ1-1; D: TRBD1; DNA: TGCAGCGCCCTAGACAGGGGACAGAACACTGAAGCTTTCTTT; CDR3: CSALDRGQNTEAFF
V: TRBV2; size: .; J: TRBJ1-2; D: TRBD1; DNA: TGTGCCAGCAGTCCCGGGACAGGGTATGGCTACACCTTC; CDR3: CASSPGTGYGYTF
V: TRBV11-2; size: .; J: TRBJ1-2; D: .; DNA: TGTGCCAGCAGCACTCCAGGGGCCAGATATGACTATGGCTACACCTTC; CDR3: CASSTPGARYDYGYTF
V: TRBV29-1; size: few; J: TRBJ1-3; D: .; DNA: TGCACTATCCAACAGGGAAACACCATATATTTT; CDR3: CTIQQGNTIYF
V: TRBV28; size: .; J: TRBJ2-3; D: TRBD2; DNA: TGTGCCAGCAGTTTAACCCCGCGGATGAGCGGGGGGGCAACAGATACGCAGTATTTT; CDR3: CASSLTPRMSGGATDTQYF
V: TRBV5-1; size: .; J: TRBJ2-1; D: TRBD2; DNA: TGCGCCAGCAGTTATAGCGGGAGGGGAGGTAATGAGCAGTTCTTC; CDR3: CASSYSGRGGNEQFF
V: TRBV5-6; size: few; J: TRBJ1-2; D: TRBD1; DNA: TGTGCCAGCTTTCGGACAGGGGGCGCAGGGTATGGCTACACCTTC; CDR3: CASFRTGGAGYGYTF
V: TRBV25-1; size: .; J: TRBJ2-5; D: .; DNA: TGTGCCAGCAGTGGACCGGGCCCCATCGGAGGGGAGACCCAGTACTTC; CDR3: CASSGPGPIGGETQYF
V: TRBV7-2; size: .; J: TRBJ2-7; D: TRBD1; DNA: TGTGCCAGCAGCTTAGCCTGGGACAGGGGGCCCAACTACGAGCAGTACTTC; CDR3: CASSLAWDRGPNYEQYF
V: TRBV14; size: .; J: TRBJ2-7; D: .; DNA: TGTGCCAGCAGCCAAGCTACCGGCTCCTACGAGCAGTACTTC; CDR3: CASSQATGSYEQYF
V: TRBV5-1; size: .; J: TRBJ1-1; D: TRBD1; DNA: TGCGCCAGCAGCTTGGCTGCGGGACAGGGGTACACTGAAGCTTTCTTT; CDR3: CASSLAAGQGYTEAFF
V: TRBV25-1; size: .; J: TRBJ2-7; D: .; DNA: TGTGCCAGCAGTGCTTACGAGCAGTACTTC; CDR3: CASSAYEQYF
V: TRBV4-3; size: .; J: TRBJ2-7; D: .; DNA: TGCGCCAGCAGCCCCTCGAGGGGGACCTACGAGCAGTACTTC; CDR3: CASSPSRGTYEQYF
V: TRBV27; size: .; J: TRBJ2-1; D: .; DNA: TGTGCCAGCAGCCCGACATTGAATGAGCAGTTCTTC; CDR3: CASSPTLNEQFF
V: TRBV10-3; size: .; J: TRBJ1-4; D: .; DNA: TGTGCCATCAGTGAGTCGGGAACGGGGAATGAAAAACTGTTTTTT; CDR3: CAISESGTGNEKLFF
V: TRBV7-3; size: .; J: TRBJ2-5; D: TRBD1; DNA: TGTGCCAGCAGCTCTTTCAGGGGGCGCACGGAGACCCAGTACTTC; CDR3: CASSSFRGRTETQYF
V: TRBV27; size: few; J: TRBJ2-7; D: .; DNA: TGTGCCAGCAGTGCACAGGGTTTCGGCCACGAGCAGTACTTC; CDR3: CASSAQGFGHEQYF
V: TRBV5-1; size: .; J: TRBJ1-4; D: .; DNA: TGCGCCAGCAGCTTGGCCCCAGTCCCTCAGGAAAAACTGTTTTTT; CDR3: CASSLAPVPQEKLFF
V: TRBV4-2; size: .; J: TRBJ2-3; D: .; DNA: TGTGCCAGCAGCTCCGACTGGTCCACAGATACGCAGTATTTT; CDR3: CASSSDWSTDTQYF
V: TRBV19; size: .; J: TRBJ2-7; D: TRBD1; DNA: TGTGCCAGTAGTCCGGGACAGGGCCCCTACGAGCAGTACTTC; CDR3: CASSPGQGPYEQYF
V: TRBV10-3; size: once; J: TRBJ2-7; D: TRBD1; DNA: TGTGCCATCAACCTAGGACAGGGTTACGAGCAGTACTTC; CDR3: CAINLGQGYEQYF
V: TRBV6-5; size: .; J: TRBJ1-2; D: .; DNA: TGTGCCAGCAGTCAACAGCTTGGGGGCTACACCTTC; CDR3: CASSQQLGGYTF
V: TRBV10-2; size: .; J: TRBJ2-5; D: .; DNA: TGCGCCAGCACTCCGACCCGCGGGGCCCAAGAGACCCAGTACTTC; CDR3: CASTPTRGAQETQYF
V: TRBV6-1; size: .; J: TRBJ1-5; D: .; DNA: TGTGCCAGCAGTGAAGCAACTGGGCGCGGCAATCAGCCCCAGCATTTT; CDR3: CASSEATGRGNQPQHF
V: TRBV27; size: .; J: TRBJ2-7; D: TRBD1; DNA: TGTGCCAGCAGTCCCGGGACAGGGTTTTACGAGCAGTACTTC; CDR3: CASSPGTGFYEQYF
V: TRBV6-5; size: .; J: TRBJ2-7; D: TRBD2; DNA: TGTGCCAGCAGGAGACTAGCGGGTGGATACGAGCAGTACTTC; CDR3: CASRRLAGGYEQYF
V: TRBV30; size: .; J: TRBJ1-1; D: .; DNA: TGTGCCTGGAGTGGTCAGAGGTACACTGAAGCTTTCTTT; CDR3: CAWSGQRYTEAFF
V: TRBV7-9; size: once; J: TRBJ2-2; D: .; DNA: TGTGCCAGCAGCCTCTTGGGAGACACCGGGGAGCTGTTTTTT; CDR3: CASSLLGDTGELFF
V: TRBV7-9; size: .; J: TRBJ2-5; D: .; DNA: TGTGCCAGCAGCTCGGGGACTGGAGAAGAGACCCAGTACTTC; CDR3: CASSSGTGEETQYF
V: TRBV18; size: .; J: TRBJ2-1; D: TRBD2; DNA: TGTGCCAGCTCACCCCCCCCTAGCGGGAGAATTCGTGAGCAGTTCTTC; CDR3: CASSPPPSGRIREQFF
V: TRBV18; size: .; J: TRBJ2-7; D: TRBD2; DNA: TGTGCCAGCTCAGTGGCCAGGGTGGCTAGCGGGCTGGGCGAGCAGTACTTC; CDR3: CASSVARVASGLGEQYF
V: TRBV30; size: .; J: TRBJ2-1; D: TRBD1; DNA: TGTGCCTTTCTCCCCCCAGGGGGCTCCTACAATGAGCAGTTCTTC; CDR3: CAFLPPGGSYNEQFF
V: TRBV7-3; size: .; J: TRBJ2-5; D: .; DNA: TGTGCCAGCAGCTCCCGGGGGGCCCAAGAGACCCAGTACTTC; CDR3: CASSSRGAQETQYF